The subject of this entry is one T cell receptor (beta chain). These data belong to a study of shared clonotypes between healthy human individuals. Profiled with immunoSEQ multiplex PCR; TCRdb holds only in-frame clones, not every one. The data hold millions of clones, with 85% to 95% observed a single time. This CDR3 region has 12 residues. V was clipped by 4 bases and J by 9 bases, with 12 bases between them. Germline CDR1 is SNHLY and CDR2 is FYNNEI. Material for sequencing was naive CD4+ T cells sorted from blood. Described subset: CD45RA+ positively selected. This receptor was obtained from a man in his late teens or twenties in good health. The J gene is TRBJ2-5, the V gene TRBV2, with D perhaps matching TRBD2 (6 bases). CDR3 nucleotide sequence: TGTGCCAGCAGTGGACTAGGGTTGGCCCAGTACTTC. Translation gives CASSGLGLAQYF. Looking up the rest from reference TRBV2 and TRBJ2-5 gives the full variable domain: EPEVTQTPSHQVTQMGQEVILRCVPISNHLYFYWYRQILGQKVEFLVSFYNNEISEKSEIFDDQFSVERPDGSNFTLKIRSTKLEDSAMYFCASSGLGLAQYFGPGTRLLVL.